A single sample gave rise to the 8 T cell receptor beta chains below, sequenced in a study (dated by TCRdb to 2016 to 2018). The library was produced with RT-PCR. Sequencing instrument: Illumina MiSeq. TCRdb applied fastp at Q25 and MiXCR to the public reads, then kept only in-frame beta chains. Merged by CDR3 protein, the rows form single entries marked with the most common genes and DNA. The sample records about 680,000 distinct CDR3 sequences, 13% to 15% of which are singletons. Just over 3.5% of the sample belongs to the ten largest clones. Sequenced material: memory CD4+ T cells from blood. The receptors originated from a female donor in good health, serving as a healthy control.

This clonotype was seen repeatedly, ten times or more. The CDR3 DNA sequence: TGTGCCAGCAGCCCTCGGTCTAGCTTTACAGATACGCAGTATTTT. This encodes CASSPRSSFTDTQYF. The chain uses TRBV6-5 and TRBJ2-3, with a tentative D call TRBD2 (5 bases). Germline V gene lookup returns CDR1 MNHEY and CDR2 SVGAGI. V gave up 6 bases and J gave up 3 bases, with 16 bases separating them. CDR3 size: 15 residues.

In this sample, this clonotype turned up a few times. The chain joins TRBV6-1 to TRBJ1-1; tentatively, D is TRBD1 (6 bases). V lost 1 base and J lost 14, with 14 bases in between. The CDR3 contains 12 residues. From germline, CDR1 is MNHNS and CDR2 SASEGT. CDR3 bases: TGTGCCAGCAGTGAAGAGGGCAGGGGAAACTTCTTT. This gives the protein CASSEEGRGNFF.

The genes are TRBV5-1 and TRBJ1-1; D is undetermined. CDR1 and CDR2 (germline): SGHRS, YFSETQ. The CDR3 loop spans 14 amino acids. V lost 5 bases, J lost 5 bases, and 16 bases lay in between. The CDR3 is CASRGKGLETEAFF. The CDR3 DNA sequence: TGCGCCAGCAGAGGCAAGGGTTTAGAAACTGAAGCTTTCTTT.

V usage is TRBV6-5 and J usage is TRBJ2-1, with TRBD2 matching over 9 bases. Germline lookup yields CDR1 MNHEY and CDR2 SVGAGI. The CDR3 has 17 amino acids. Losses at the gene ends were 6 bases for V and 0 bases for J; bases not matched to a gene: 9. The CDR3 spells CASSRSAGGSSYNEQFF. The CDR3 region has the DNA TGTGCCAGCAGCCGATCAGCGGGAGGAAGCTCCTACAATGAGCAGTTCTTC.

The rearrangement uses TRBV28 and TRBJ1-5; 11 bases fit TRBD1. Per germline, CDR1 MDHEN and CDR2 SYDVKM. The V segment lost 1 base and the J segment 2 bases; nucleotides outside the gene matches: 10. The CDR3 runs to 19 residues. CDR3 residues: CASSLYISGTGGGNQPQHF. The CDR3 DNA reads as TGTGCCAGCAGTTTATACATTTCGGGGACAGGGGGTGGCAATCAGCCCCAGCATTTT.

The gene calls are TRBV15 and TRBJ2-5; D is perhaps TRBD1 (6 bases). Trimming removed 3 bases from V and 8 bases from J, with 16 bases in between. Germline lookup yields CDR1 LNHNV and CDR2 YYDKDF (reference sequence). The CDR3 has 14 amino acids. CDR3 protein: CATSSAGTRSTQYF. DNA for the CDR3: TGTGCCACCAGCAGTGCCGGGACACGGTCTACCCAGTACTTC.

This chain links TRBV25-1 with TRBJ1-2; TRBD1 matches 8 bases. This CDR3 has 13 residues. In germline, CDR1 is MGHDK, CDR2 SYGVNS. Trimming at V came to 4 bases and at J to 8 bases, leaving 6 bases not matched to a gene. This chain's CDR3 is CASSGQGSNGYTF. For the CDR3, the DNA is TGTGCCAGCAGTGGACAGGGGAGTAACGGCTACACCTTC.

The table lists this clonotype with a few counts. The genes are TRBV7-2 and TRBJ1-5; D remains unclear. Germline V lookup: CDR1 SGHTA, CDR2 FQGNSA. CDR3 length equals 14 residues. Trimming left V 5 bases short and J 5 bases short, with 13 bases between. CDR3 protein: CASSISRDYQPQHF. In DNA, the CDR3 is TGTGCCAGCAGCATCTCACGTGATTATCAGCCCCAGCATTTT.